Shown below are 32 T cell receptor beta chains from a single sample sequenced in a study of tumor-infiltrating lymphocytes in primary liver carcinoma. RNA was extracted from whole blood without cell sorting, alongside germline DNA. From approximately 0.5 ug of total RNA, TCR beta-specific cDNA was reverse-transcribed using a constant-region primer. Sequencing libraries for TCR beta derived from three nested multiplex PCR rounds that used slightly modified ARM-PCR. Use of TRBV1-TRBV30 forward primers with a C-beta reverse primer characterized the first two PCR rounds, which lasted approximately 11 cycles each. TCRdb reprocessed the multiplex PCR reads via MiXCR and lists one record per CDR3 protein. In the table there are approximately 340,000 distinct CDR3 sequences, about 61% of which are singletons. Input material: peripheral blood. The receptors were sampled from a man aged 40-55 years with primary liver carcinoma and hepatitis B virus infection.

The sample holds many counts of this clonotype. The CDR3 sequence: CASTGTGARNEQFF. The CDR3 nucleotides are TGTGCCAGCACGGGGACAGGGGCCAGGAATGAGCAGTTCTTC. The chain carries TRBV6-2 or TRBV6-3 and TRBJ2-1, with 10 bases identical to TRBD1. CDR3 length: 14 residues. Germline V gene lookup returns CDR1 MNHEY and CDR2 SVGEGT. The ends lost 7 bases at V and 7 bases at J; junction bases unmatched: 7.

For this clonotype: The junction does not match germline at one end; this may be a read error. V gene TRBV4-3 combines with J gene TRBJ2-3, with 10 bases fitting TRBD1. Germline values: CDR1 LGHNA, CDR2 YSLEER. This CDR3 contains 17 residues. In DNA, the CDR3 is TGCGCCAGCAGCCAAGGGACAGGGGGGCCGGAGACAGATACACAGTATTTT. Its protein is CASSQGTGGPETDTQYF.

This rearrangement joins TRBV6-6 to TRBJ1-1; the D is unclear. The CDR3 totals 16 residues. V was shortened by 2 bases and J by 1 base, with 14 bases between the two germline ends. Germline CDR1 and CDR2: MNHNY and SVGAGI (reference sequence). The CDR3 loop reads CASSYNTHRRNTEAFF. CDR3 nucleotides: TGTGCCAGCAGTTACAATACCCATAGGAGGAACACTGAAGCTTTCTTT.

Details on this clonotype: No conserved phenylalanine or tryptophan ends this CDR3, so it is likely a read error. The CDR3 loop is CASGLNRGNEKLFC. CDR3 nucleotide sequence: TGTGCCAGCGGTCTTAACCGGGGGAATGAAAAACTGTTTTGT. The rearrangement joins TRBV11-2 to TRBJ1-4, with D possibly matching TRBD1 (5 bases). Trimming removed 8 bases at V and 5 bases at J, with 15 bases between. The CDR3 sequence is 14 residues long. Germline assignment: CDR1 SGHAT and CDR2 FQNNGV.

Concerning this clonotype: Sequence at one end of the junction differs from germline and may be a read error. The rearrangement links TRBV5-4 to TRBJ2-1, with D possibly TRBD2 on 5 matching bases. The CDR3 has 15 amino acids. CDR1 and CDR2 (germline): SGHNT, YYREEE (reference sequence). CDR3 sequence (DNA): TGTGCCACCAGCAAACCGGTACTAGGTTACAATGAGCAGTTCTTC. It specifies CATSKPVLGYNEQFF.

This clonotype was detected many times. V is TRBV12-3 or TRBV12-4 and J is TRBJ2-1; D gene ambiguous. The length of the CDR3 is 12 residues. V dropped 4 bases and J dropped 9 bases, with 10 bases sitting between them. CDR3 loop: CASSSIQSEQFF. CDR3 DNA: TGTGCCAGCAGTTCGATTCAAAGTGAGCAGTTCTTC.

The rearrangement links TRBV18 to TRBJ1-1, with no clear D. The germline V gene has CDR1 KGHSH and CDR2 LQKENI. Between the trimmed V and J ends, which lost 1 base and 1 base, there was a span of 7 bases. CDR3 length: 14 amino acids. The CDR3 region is CASSPRGRNTEAFF. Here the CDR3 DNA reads TGTGCCAGCTCACCACGGGGTAGGAACACTGAAGCTTTCTTT.

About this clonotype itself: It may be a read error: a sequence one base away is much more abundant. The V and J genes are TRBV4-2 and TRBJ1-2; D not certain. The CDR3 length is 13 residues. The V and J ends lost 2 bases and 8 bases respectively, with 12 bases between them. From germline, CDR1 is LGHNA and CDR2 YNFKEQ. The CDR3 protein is CASSQWYGVGYTF. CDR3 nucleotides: TGTGCCAGCAGCCAATGGTATGGGGTCGGCTACACCTTC.

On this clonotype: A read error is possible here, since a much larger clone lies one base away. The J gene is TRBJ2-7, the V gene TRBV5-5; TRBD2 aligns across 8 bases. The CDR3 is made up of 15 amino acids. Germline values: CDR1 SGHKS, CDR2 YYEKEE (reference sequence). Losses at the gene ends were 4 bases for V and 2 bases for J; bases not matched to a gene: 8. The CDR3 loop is CASSQGLVEAYEQYF. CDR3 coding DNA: TGTGCCAGCAGCCAGGGACTAGTGGAGGCCTACGAGCAGTACTTC. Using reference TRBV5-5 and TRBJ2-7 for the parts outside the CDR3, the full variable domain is DAGVTQSPTHLIKTRGQQVTLRCSPISGHKSVSWYQQVLGQGPQFIFQYYEKEERGRGNFPDRFSARQFPNYSSELNVNALLLGDSALYLCASSQGLVEAYEQYFGPGTRLTVT.

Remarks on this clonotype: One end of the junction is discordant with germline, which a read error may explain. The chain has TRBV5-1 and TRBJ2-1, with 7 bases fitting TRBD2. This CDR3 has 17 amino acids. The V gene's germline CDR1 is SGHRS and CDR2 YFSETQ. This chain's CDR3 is CASSLDVGGSSYNEQLF. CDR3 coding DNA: TGCGCCAGCAGCTTGGATGTGGGAGGGAGCTCCTACAATGAGCAGCTCTTC.

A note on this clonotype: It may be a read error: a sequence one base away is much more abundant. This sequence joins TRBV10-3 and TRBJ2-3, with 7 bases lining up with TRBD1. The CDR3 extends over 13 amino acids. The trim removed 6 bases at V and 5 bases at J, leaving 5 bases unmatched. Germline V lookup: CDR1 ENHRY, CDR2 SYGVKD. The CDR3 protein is CAIRTQGIDTQYF. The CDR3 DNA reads TGTGCCATCAGGACACAGGGGATAGATACGCAGTATTTT.

CDR3 in DNA: TGTGCCAGCAGTCCACTACTGGGACTAGAGTTCGAGCAGTACTTC. It is translated as CASSPLLGLEFEQYF. The gene calls are TRBV11-2 and TRBJ2-7, with TRBD2 identical over 8 bases. Germline CDR1 and CDR2: SGHAT and FQNNGV. Trimming took 6 bases from V and 6 from J; bases not matched to a gene: 13. There are 15 residues in the CDR3. The full variable domain, rest sourced from reference TRBV11-2 and TRBJ2-7, is EAGVAQSPRYKIIEKRQSVAFWCNPISGHATLYWYQQILGQGPKLLIQFQNNGVVDDSQLPKDRFSAERLKGVDSTLKIQPAKLEDSAVYLCASSPLLGLEFEQYFGPGTRLTVT.

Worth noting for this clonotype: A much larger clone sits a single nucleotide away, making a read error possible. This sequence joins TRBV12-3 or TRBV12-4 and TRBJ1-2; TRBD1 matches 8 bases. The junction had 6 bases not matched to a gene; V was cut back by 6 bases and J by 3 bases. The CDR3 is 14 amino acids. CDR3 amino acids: CASSSQGEDYGYTF. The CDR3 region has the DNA TGTGCCAGCAGCTCACAGGGGGAGGACTATGGCTACACCTTC.

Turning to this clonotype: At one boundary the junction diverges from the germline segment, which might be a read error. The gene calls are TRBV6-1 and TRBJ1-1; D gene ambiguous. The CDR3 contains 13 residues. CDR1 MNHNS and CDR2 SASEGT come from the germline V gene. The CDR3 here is CASSPNLNTEASF. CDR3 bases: TGTGCCAGCAGTCCAAATTTGAACACTGAAGCTTCCTTT.

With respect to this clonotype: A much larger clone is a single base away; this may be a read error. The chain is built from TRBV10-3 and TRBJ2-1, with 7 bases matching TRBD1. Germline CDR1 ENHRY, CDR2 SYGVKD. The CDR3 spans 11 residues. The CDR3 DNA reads TGTCCCATCAGCAGGGGGAATGAGCAGTTCTTC. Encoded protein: CPISRGNEQFF.

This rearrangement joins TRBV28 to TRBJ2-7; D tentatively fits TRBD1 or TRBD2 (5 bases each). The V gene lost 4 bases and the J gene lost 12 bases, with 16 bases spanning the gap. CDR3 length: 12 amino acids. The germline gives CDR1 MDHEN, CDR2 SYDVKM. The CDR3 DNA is TGTGCCAGCAGTTCCGGGACCACTATCGGGTACTTC. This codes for CASSSGTTIGYF.

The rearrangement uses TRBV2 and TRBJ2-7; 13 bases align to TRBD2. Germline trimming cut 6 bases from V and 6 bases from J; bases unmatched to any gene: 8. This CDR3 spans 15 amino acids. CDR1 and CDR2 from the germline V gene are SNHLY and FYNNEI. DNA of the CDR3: TGTGCCAGCAGATTCGGACTAGCGGGAGATACCGAGCAGTACTTC. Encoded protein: CASRFGLAGDTEQYF.

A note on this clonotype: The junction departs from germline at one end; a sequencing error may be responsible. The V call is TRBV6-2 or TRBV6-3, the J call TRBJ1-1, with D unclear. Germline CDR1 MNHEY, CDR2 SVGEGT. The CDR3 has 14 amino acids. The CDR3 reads CASGYPVLNTEAFF. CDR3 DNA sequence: TGTGCCAGCGGTTACCCAGTGTTGAACACTGAAGCTTTCTTT.

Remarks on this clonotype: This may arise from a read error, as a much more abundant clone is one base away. In DNA, the CDR3 is TGCGCCAGCAGTGAGCGTGAGGGCCGCACCGGGGAGCTGTTTTTT. Translated: CASSEREGRTGELFF. The chain uses TRBV10-1 and TRBJ2-2; a weak D match, TRBD2 (5 bases). This CDR3 contains 15 residues. Germline values: CDR1 WNHNN, CDR2 SYGVQD (reference sequence). V was trimmed by 2 bases and J by 4 bases, leaving 11 bases between them.

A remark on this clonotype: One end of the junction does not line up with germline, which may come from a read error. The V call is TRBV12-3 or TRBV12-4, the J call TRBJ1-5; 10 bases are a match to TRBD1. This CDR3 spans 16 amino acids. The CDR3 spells CASNSRTGGINQPQHF. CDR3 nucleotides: TGCGCCAGCAATTCGAGGACAGGGGGTATCAATCAGCCCCAGCATTTT.

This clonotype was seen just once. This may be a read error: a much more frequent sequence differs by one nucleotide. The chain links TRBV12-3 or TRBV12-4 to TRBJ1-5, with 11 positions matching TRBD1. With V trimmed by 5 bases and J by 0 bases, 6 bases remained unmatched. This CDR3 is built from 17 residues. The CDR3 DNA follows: TGTGCCAGCAGTATCGGGACAGGGGGACTTAGCAATCAGCCCCAGCATTTT. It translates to CASSIGTGGLSNQPQHF.

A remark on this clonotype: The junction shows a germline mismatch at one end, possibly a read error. The CDR3 sequence is CASSSNGASAINEQLF. The CDR3 nucleotides read TGTGCCAGCAGCTCGAATGGCGCTAGCGCGATTAATGAGCAGCTCTTC. The chain uses TRBV11-2 and TRBJ2-1; D possibly corresponds to TRBD2 (6 bases). CDR1 SGHAT and CDR2 FQNNGV come from the germline V gene. The length of the CDR3 is 16 residues.

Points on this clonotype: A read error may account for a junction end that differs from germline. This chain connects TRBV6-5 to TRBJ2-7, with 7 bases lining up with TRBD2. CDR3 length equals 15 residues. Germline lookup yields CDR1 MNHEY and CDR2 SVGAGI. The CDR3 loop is CGSREGLAGSYEQYF. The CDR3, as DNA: TGTGGCAGCAGGGAGGGACTGGCGGGGTCCTACGAGCAGTACTTC.

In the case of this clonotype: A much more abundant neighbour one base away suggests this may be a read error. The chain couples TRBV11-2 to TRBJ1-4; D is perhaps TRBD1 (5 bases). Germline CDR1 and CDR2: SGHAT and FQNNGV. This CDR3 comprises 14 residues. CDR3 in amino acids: CGSSTKQGVEKLFF. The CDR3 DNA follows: TGTGGCAGCAGCACGAAGCAAGGGGTGGAAAAACTGTTTTTT.

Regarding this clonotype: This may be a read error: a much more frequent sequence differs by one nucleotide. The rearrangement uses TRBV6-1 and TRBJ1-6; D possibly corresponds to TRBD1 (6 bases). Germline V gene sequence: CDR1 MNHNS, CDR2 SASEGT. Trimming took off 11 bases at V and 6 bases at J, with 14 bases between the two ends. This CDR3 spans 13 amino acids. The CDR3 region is CACNADSNSPLHF. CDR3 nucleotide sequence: TGTGCCTGCAACGCGGACAGTAATTCACCCCTCCACTTT.

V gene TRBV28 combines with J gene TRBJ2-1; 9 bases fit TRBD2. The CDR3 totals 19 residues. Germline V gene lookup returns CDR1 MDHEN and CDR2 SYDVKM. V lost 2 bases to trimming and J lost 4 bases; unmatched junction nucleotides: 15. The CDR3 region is CASSLSSGRENPKYNEQFF. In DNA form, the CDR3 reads TGTGCCAGCAGTTTAAGTAGCGGGAGAGAAAATCCGAAGTACAATGAGCAGTTCTTC.

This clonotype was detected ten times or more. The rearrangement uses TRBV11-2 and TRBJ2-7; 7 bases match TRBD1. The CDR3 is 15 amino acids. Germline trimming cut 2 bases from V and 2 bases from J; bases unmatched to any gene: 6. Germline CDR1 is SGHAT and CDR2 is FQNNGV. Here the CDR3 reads CASSLTTGVPYEQYF. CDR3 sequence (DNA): TGTGCCAGCAGCTTAACAACAGGGGTCCCCTACGAGCAGTACTTC.

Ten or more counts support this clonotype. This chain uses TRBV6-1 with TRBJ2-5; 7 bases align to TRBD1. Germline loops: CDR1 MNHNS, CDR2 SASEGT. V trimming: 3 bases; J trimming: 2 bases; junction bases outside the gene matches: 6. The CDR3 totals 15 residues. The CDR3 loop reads CASSDPWGQQETQYF. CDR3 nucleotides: TGTGCCAGCAGTGACCCCTGGGGACAGCAAGAGACCCAGTACTTC.

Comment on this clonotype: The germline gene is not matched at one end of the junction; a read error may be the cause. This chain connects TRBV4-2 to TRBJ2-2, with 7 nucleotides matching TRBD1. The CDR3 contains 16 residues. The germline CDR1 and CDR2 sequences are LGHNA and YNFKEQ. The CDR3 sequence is CVSSQGAGRGTGELFF. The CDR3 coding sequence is TGTGTCAGCAGCCAAGGGGCGGGCAGGGGGACCGGGGAGCTGTTTTTT.

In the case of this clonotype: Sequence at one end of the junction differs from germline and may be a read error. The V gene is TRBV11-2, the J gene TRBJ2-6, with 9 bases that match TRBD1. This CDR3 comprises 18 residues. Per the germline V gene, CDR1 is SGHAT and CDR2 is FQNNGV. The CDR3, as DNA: TGTGGCAGCAGCTTAAACAGGGGGCTCTTTCCTGGGGCCAACGTCCTGACTTTC. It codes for CGSSLNRGLFPGANVLTF.

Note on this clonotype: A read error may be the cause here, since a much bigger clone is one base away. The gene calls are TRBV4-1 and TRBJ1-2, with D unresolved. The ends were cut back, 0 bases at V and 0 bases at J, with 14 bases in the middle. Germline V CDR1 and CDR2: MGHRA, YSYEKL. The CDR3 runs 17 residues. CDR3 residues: CASSQDNGSPTNYGYTF. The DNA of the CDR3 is TGCGCCAGCAGCCAAGATAATGGGAGCCCCACTAACTATGGCTACACCTTC.

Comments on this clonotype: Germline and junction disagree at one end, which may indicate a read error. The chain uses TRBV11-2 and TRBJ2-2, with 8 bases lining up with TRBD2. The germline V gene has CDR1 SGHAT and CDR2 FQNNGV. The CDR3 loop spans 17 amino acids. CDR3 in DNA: TGTGCGAGCAGCCCCCGGACTAACGGGAGGGCGGCCGGGGAGCTGTTTTTT. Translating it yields CASSPRTNGRAAGELFF.